Listed below are T cell receptor beta chains from one sample, sequenced in a study of T cells in Graves' hyperthyroidism and ophthalmopathy. Each CDR3 protein gets one entry after TCRdb re-called the multiplex PCR reads with MiXCR. The sample records a few hundred thousand distinct CDR3 sequences, around 16% being singletons. Material: blood. These receptors all stem from a woman aged 25 to 39 with Graves' hyperthyroidism. Both conserved end residues are part of each CDR3. The D gene is left open where the match is weak. Expanded clones are given a class, and other clones once, few, many or no size at all.

clone size | J gene | D gene | V gene | CDR3 protein | CDR3 DNA
few | TRBJ2-2 | TRBD2 | TRBV10-3 | CAISGLAGGPRTGELFF | TGTGCCATCAGTGGACTAGCGGGAGGGCCGAGAACCGGGGAGCTGTTTTTT
many | TRBJ2-1 | NA | TRBV15 | CATSRERKNNNEQFF | TGTGCCACCAGCAGAGAGCGGAAAAATAACAATGAGCAGTTCTTC
many | TRBJ2-7 | TRBD2 | TRBV6-1 | CASMRRGSGSHEQYF | TGTGCCAGCATGCGCCGGGGGAGCGGGAGTCACGAGCAGTACTTC
many | TRBJ2-1 | TRBD2 | TRBV3-1 | CASSQKKVLAGVDEQFF | TGTGCCAGCAGCCAAAAGAAAGTCCTAGCGGGAGTCGATGAGCAGTTCTTC
few | TRBJ1-2 | NA | TRBV15 | CATSRELEGFYGYTF | TGTGCCACCAGCAGAGAACTGGAGGGGTTCTATGGCTACACCTTC
few | TRBJ1-6 | NA | TRBV27 | CASSEDSYNSPLHF | TGTGCCAGCAGTGAGGACTCCTATAATTCACCCCTCCACTTT
many | TRBJ1-2 | NA | TRBV28 | CASSSMGRYGYTF | TGTGCCAGCAGCTCTATGGGGCGCTATGGCTACACCTTC
few | TRBJ2-3 | TRBD1 | TRBV11-2 | CASSLEAGQGGADTQYF | TGTGCCAGCAGCTTAGAGGCGGGACAGGGGGGAGCGGATACGCAGTATTTT
few | TRBJ2-7 | TRBD2 | TRBV18 | CASSQTSVNSYEQYF | TGTGCCAGCTCACAGACTAGCGTCAACTCCTACGAGCAGTACTTC
many | TRBJ2-7 | TRBD1 | TRBV12-5 | CASGLGQGYEQYF | TGTGCTAGTGGTTTGGGACAGGGCTACGAGCAGTACTTC
NA | TRBJ1-6 | NA | TRBV9 | CASSVSGTPDWPLHF | TGTGCCAGCAGCGTTTCCGGGACACCAGATTGGCCCCTCCACTTT
few | TRBJ2-7 | TRBD2 | TRBV5-1 | CASSWGLAGGLRLSYEQYF | TGCGCCAGCAGCTGGGGACTAGCGGGAGGCTTACGCTTATCCTACGAGCAGTACTTC
many | TRBJ2-2 | TRBD1 | TRBV7-2 | CASSPAGQGIRSGELFF | TGTGCCAGCAGCCCAGCGGGACAGGGGATAAGATCCGGGGAGCTGTTTTTT
few | TRBJ2-3 | NA | TRBV24-1 | CATRKDTGTDTQYF | TGTGCCACCAGAAAAGATACAGGGACAGATACGCAGTATTTT
NA | TRBJ1-2 | TRBD1 | TRBV5-1 | CASSLSLDRAYGYTF | TGCGCCAGCAGCTTATCTCTCGACAGGGCCTATGGCTACACCTTC
few | TRBJ2-2 | NA | TRBV7-9 | CASSLGRGTNTGELFF | TGTGCCAGCAGCTTAGGCCGGGGGACGAACACCGGGGAGCTGTTTTTT
many | TRBJ1-1 | NA | TRBV9 | CASSAPGSNTEAFF | TGTGCCAGCAGCGCCCCGGGGAGCAACACTGAAGCTTTCTTT
many | TRBJ2-7 | TRBD1 | TRBV3-1 | CASSPRDRSSYEQYF | TGTGCCAGCAGCCCCCGGGACAGGAGCTCCTACGAGCAGTACTTC
NA | TRBJ2-5 | TRBD1 | TRBV3-1 | CASSPGTGEGTQYF | TGTGCCAGCAGCCCCGGGACAGGGGAAGGGACCCAGTACTTC
NA | TRBJ2-7 | TRBD2 | TRBV20-1 | CSARDSLAGTYEQYF | TGCAGTGCTAGAGATAGCCTAGCGGGGACCTACGAGCAGTACTTC
many | TRBJ2-1 | TRBD1 | TRBV20-1 | CSARGLRQGEVSNEQFF | TGCAGTGCTAGAGGTCTCCGACAGGGTGAAGTCTCCAATGAGCAGTTCTTC
few | TRBJ1-6 | TRBD1 | TRBV6-2/TRBV6-3 | CASTNTGTGASPLHF | TGTGCCAGCACTAATACCGGGACAGGGGCTTCACCCCTCCACTTT
few | TRBJ2-7 | NA | TRBV12-3/TRBV12-4 | CASSPSGVVDEQYF | TGTGCCAGCAGTCCCTCGGGGGTGGTGGACGAGCAGTACTTC
NA | TRBJ2-1 | TRBD2 | TRBV20-1 | CSARDVLAGGYNEQFF | TGCAGTGCTAGAGATGTACTAGCGGGAGGCTACAATGAGCAGTTCTTC
many | TRBJ2-1 | TRBD2 | TRBV28 | CASSLHPAGVNNEQFF | TGTGCCAGCAGTCTCCACCCGGCGGGAGTCAACAATGAGCAGTTCTTC
many | TRBJ2-1 | TRBD1 | TRBV11-2 | CASSTPRGSYNEQFF | TGTGCCAGCAGTACCCCCAGGGGGTCCTACAATGAGCAGTTCTTC
NA | TRBJ2-3 | TRBD2 | TRBV20-1 | CSAATSGSHYTQYF | TGCAGTGCTGCTACTAGCGGGAGTCACTATACGCAGTATTTT
many | TRBJ2-5 | NA | TRBV20-1 | CSARDIGQTKETQYF | TGCAGTGCTAGAGATATCGGGCAAACCAAAGAGACCCAGTACTTC
NA | TRBJ2-2 | NA | TRBV3-1 | CASSQDLVGYANTGELFF | TGTGCCAGCAGCCAAGATCTGGTGGGGTATGCGAACACCGGGGAGCTGTTTTTT
NA | TRBJ2-1 | NA | TRBV9 | CASSESARRSSYNEQFF | TGTGCCAGCAGCGAGTCGGCTCGGCGGAGCTCCTACAATGAGCAGTTCTTC
many | TRBJ2-1 | NA | TRBV12-3/TRBV12-4 | CASGIVSSYNEQFF | TGTGCCAGCGGGATAGTGAGCTCCTACAATGAGCAGTTCTTC
many | TRBJ2-7 | TRBD2 | TRBV28 | CASSRLAGLYEQYF | TGTGCCAGCAGTCGACTAGCGGGGCTCTACGAGCAGTACTTC
many | TRBJ2-2 | TRBD2 | TRBV5-1 | CASSSSLAGASGELFF | TGCGCCAGCAGCTCGAGTCTAGCGGGAGCTTCCGGGGAGCTGTTTTTT
many | TRBJ2-1 | NA | TRBV19 | CASFLAPGVIRDEQFF | TGTGCCAGTTTTCTAGCCCCAGGGGTGATTAGAGATGAGCAGTTCTTC
many | TRBJ2-1 | NA | TRBV7-2 | CASSISGYEQFF | TGTGCCAGCAGCATAAGTGGGTATGAGCAGTTCTTC
NA | TRBJ2-1 | NA | TRBV24-1 | CATSDRRVDEQFF | TGTGCCACCAGTGACCGAAGGGTGGATGAGCAGTTCTTC
NA | TRBJ1-2 | TRBD1 | TRBV15 | CATSRGQGANYGYTF | TGTGCCACCAGCAGAGGACAGGGGGCGAACTATGGCTACACCTTC
NA | TRBJ1-2 | NA | TRBV29-1 | CSVEEEEGIYGYTF | TGCAGCGTTGAAGAGGAGGAGGGAATCTATGGCTACACCTTC
NA | TRBJ1-6 | NA | TRBV9 | CASSVEGVYNSPLHF | TGTGCCAGCAGCGTAGAGGGAGTCTATAATTCACCCCTCCACTTT
many | TRBJ1-5 | NA | TRBV30 | CAWDRYNQPQHF | TGTGCCTGGGACCGATACAATCAGCCCCAGCATTTT
few | TRBJ2-7 | TRBD2 | TRBV20-1 | CSAGGTSGAYEQYF | TGCAGTGCTGGAGGGACTAGCGGTGCCTACGAGCAGTACTTC
many | TRBJ2-7 | NA | TRBV7-8 | CASSLAGRGSYEQYF | TGTGCCAGCAGCTTAGCTGGACGGGGCTCCTACGAGCAGTACTTC
many | TRBJ1-5 | NA | TRBV28 | CASRLDRYSNQPQHF | TGTGCCAGCAGACTAGACAGATATAGCAATCAGCCCCAGCATTTT
many | TRBJ2-1 | TRBD2 | TRBV6-1 | CASRISGDSYNEQFF | TGTGCCAGCAGGATTAGCGGGGACTCCTACAATGAGCAGTTCTTC
NA | TRBJ1-5 | TRBD1 | TRBV6-1 | CASRGDRGIIGFPNQPQHF | TGTGCCAGCAGGGGGGACAGGGGGATTATCGGGTTTCCAAATCAGCCCCAGCATTTT